A selection of T cell receptor beta chains follows, all from one sample in a study of T-cell memory formation after mild COVID-19. In TCRdb, the 5' RACE reads were re-called with MiXCR into one record per CDR3 protein. The table has about 470,000 distinct CDR3 sequences, around a sixth seen once; the top ten hold around 12%. Sequencing was done on a sample of PBMCs or a T cell subset sorted from them (not recorded which). Receptor source: an adult woman who had mild COVID-19 (a few samples of this study predate the infection). Cell type and time point are not known. CDR3s include the opening cysteine and the closing phenylalanine or tryptophan. A D gene is named only where the DNA matches it firmly. Expanded clones get a size class; other rows say once, few or many, or leave the size out.

V gene	clone size	CDR3 length	D gene	J gene	CDR3 protein	CDR3 DNA
TRBV20-1	few	15	NA	TRBJ2-1	CSARDPRDRLGEQFF	TGCAGTGCTAGAGACCCCCGGGACCGATTAGGGGAGCAGTTCTTC
TRBV12-3/TRBV12-4	many	13	NA	TRBJ2-5	CASSQYLTGTQYF	TGTGCCAGCAGCCAATATTTGACGGGTACCCAGTACTTC
TRBV19	NA	16	NA	TRBJ1-1	CASSTPGRGTDTEAFF	TGTGCCAGTAGCACTCCCGGACGGGGGACGGACACTGAAGCTTTCTTT
TRBV28	few	13	NA	TRBJ1-6	CASSSGLDSPLHF	TGTGCCAGCAGCTCGGGGCTAGATTCACCCCTCCACTTT
TRBV2	NA	13	TRBD1	TRBJ1-2	CASSLTGGQGYTF	TGTGCCAGCTCTCTAACAGGGGGTCAGGGCTACACCTTC
TRBV7-9	NA	16	NA	TRBJ1-1	CASSLLPGNRDTEAFF	TGTGCCAGCAGCTTATTACCCGGGAATAGGGACACTGAAGCTTTCTTT
TRBV18	NA	13	NA	TRBJ1-5	CASSRDNNQPQHF	TGTGCCAGCTCACGGGACAACAATCAGCCCCAGCATTTT
TRBV6-1	NA	16	NA	TRBJ1-2	CASIDILRGWNYGYTF	TGTGCCAGCATTGATATTTTAAGGGGCTGGAACTATGGCTACACCTTC
TRBV12-3/TRBV12-4	few	15	TRBD1	TRBJ1-2	CASSLEIRGSNGYTF	TGTGCCAGCAGTTTAGAGATCAGGGGGTCGAATGGCTACACCTTC
TRBV7-9	NA	16	TRBD2	TRBJ2-3	CASSMGLAGSTDTQYF	TGTGCCAGCAGCATGGGACTAGCGGGATCCACAGATACGCAGTATTTT
TRBV6-2/TRBV6-3	few	14	NA	TRBJ2-3	CASRKDFGRDTQYF	TGTGCCAGCAGGAAGGATTTCGGCCGCGATACGCAGTATTTT
TRBV4-2	NA	15	NA	TRBJ2-3	CASSQEGSWGDTQYF	TGTGCCAGCAGCCAAGAGGGATCATGGGGAGATACGCAGTATTTT
TRBV5-1	once	15	NA	TRBJ2-3	CASSLQEPSTDTQYF	TGCGCCAGCAGCTTACAGGAACCGAGCACAGATACGCAGTATTTT
TRBV7-8	NA	14	NA	TRBJ1-2	CASSPLVGGYGYTF	TGTGCCAGCAGCCCCCTTGTGGGTGGTTATGGCTACACCTTC
TRBV5-6	NA	16	TRBD1	TRBJ1-5	CASSLTGGEGNQPQHF	TGTGCCAGCAGCTTAACAGGGGGCGAGGGCAATCAGCCCCAGCATTTT
TRBV6-5	NA	15	TRBD1	TRBJ2-3	CASRMGQGNTDTQYF	TGTGCCAGCAGAATGGGACAGGGAAACACAGATACGCAGTATTTT
TRBV5-4	few	15	NA	TRBJ2-2	CASSSPTQNTGELFF	TGTGCCAGCAGCTCGCCGACTCAGAACACCGGGGAGCTGTTTTTT
TRBV10-2	NA	10	NA	TRBJ2-7	CASSGTEQYF	TGCGCCAGCAGTGGGACCGAGCAGTACTTC
TRBV5-1	few	16	TRBD2	TRBJ2-2	CASSPGTSSKTGELFF	TGCGCCAGCAGCCCGGGGACTAGCTCGAAGACCGGGGAGCTGTTTTTT
TRBV4-2	NA	14	TRBD2	TRBJ2-7	CASSQDLSGGEQYF	TGTGCCAGCAGCCAAGATCTTTCGGGGGGCGAGCAGTACTTC
TRBV3-1	many	15	NA	TRBJ2-1	CASSQDRVSGDEQFF	TGTGCCAGCAGCCAAGATCGAGTTAGCGGCGATGAGCAGTTCTTC
TRBV19	few	13	NA	TRBJ1-2	CASSMGKGYGYTF	TGTGCCAGTAGTATGGGCAAGGGGTATGGCTACACCTTC
TRBV7-2	many	15	NA	TRBJ2-1	CASSPRWATYNEQFF	TGTGCCAGCAGCCCCAGGTGGGCTACCTACAATGAGCAGTTCTTC
TRBV12-3/TRBV12-4	few	13	NA	TRBJ1-4	CAISRDQFGKLFF	TGTGCCATAAGCAGGGATCAATTTGGGAAACTGTTTTTT
TRBV6-2/TRBV6-3	many	12	NA	TRBJ2-7	CASTEKSYEQYF	TGTGCCAGCACTGAAAAGTCCTACGAGCAGTACTTC
TRBV20-1	once	12	NA	TRBJ1-3	CSIQGPGNTIYF	TGCAGTATCCAGGGCCCTGGAAACACCATATATTTT
TRBV7-2	few	14	NA	TRBJ2-1	CASSLAGDLGEQFF	TGTGCCAGCAGCTTAGCGGGAGATCTGGGTGAGCAGTTCTTC
TRBV4-2	few	15	NA	TRBJ2-2	CASSQLGENTGELFF	TGTGCCAGCAGCCAATTGGGGGAGAACACCGGGGAGCTGTTTTTT
TRBV24-1	few	17	TRBD2	TRBJ2-1	CATSDRGGGSSYNEQFF	TGTGCCACCAGTGACCGGGGCGGGGGGAGCTCCTACAATGAGCAGTTCTTC
TRBV7-6	NA	15	NA	TRBJ2-2	CASSRILTSSGELFF	TGTGCCAGCAGCCGTATACTGACTAGTTCCGGGGAGCTGTTTTTT